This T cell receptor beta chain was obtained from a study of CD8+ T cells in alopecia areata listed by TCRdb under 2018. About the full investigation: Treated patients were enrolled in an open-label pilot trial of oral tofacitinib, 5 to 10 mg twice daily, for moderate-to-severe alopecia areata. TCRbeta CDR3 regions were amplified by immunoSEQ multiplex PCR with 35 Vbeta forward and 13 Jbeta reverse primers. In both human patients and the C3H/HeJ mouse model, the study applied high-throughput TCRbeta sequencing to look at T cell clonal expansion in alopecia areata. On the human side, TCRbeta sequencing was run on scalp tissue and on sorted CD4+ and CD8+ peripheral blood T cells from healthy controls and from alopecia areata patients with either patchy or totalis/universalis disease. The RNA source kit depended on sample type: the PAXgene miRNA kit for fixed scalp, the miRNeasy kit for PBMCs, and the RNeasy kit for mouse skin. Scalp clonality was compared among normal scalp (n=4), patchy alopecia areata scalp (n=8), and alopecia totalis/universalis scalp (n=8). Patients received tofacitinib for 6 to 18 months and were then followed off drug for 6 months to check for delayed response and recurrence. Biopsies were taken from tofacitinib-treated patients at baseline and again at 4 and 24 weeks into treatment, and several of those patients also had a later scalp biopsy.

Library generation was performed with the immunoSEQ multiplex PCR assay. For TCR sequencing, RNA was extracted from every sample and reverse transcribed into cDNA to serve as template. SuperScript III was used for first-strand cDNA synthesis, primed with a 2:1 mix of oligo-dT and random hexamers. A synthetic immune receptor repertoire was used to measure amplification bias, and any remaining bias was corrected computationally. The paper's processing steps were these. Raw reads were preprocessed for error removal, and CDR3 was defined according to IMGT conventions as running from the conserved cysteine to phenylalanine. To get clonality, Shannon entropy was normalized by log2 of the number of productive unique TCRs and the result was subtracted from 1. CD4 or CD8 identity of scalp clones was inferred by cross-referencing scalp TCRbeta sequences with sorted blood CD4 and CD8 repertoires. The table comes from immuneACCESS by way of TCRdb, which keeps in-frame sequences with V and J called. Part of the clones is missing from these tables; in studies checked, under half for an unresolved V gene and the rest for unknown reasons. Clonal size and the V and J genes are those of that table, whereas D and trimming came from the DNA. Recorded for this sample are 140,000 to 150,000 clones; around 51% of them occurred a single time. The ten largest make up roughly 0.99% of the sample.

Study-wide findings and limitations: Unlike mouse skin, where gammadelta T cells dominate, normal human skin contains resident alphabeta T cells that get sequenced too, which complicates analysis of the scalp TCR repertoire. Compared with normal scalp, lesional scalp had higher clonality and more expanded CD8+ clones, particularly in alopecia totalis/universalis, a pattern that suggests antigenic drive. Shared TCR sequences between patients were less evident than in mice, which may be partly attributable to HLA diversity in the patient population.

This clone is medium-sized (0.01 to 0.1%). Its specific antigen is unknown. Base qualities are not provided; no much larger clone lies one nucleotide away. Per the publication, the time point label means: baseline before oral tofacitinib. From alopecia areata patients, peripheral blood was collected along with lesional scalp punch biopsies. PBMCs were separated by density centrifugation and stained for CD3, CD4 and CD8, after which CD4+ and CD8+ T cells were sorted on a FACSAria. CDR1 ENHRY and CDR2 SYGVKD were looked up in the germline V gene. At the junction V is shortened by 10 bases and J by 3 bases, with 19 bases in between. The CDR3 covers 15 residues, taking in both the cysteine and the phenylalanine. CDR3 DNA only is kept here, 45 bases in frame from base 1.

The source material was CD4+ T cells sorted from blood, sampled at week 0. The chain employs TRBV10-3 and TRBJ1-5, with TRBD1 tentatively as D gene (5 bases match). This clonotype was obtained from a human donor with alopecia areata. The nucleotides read TGTGCCACCCACCCCGGACTCAGGGACAATCAGCCCCAGCATTTT. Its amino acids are CATHPGLRDNQPQHF.